This entry lists 12 T cell receptor beta chains sequenced from one sample in a study of blood T cells in healthy people across ages. A second PCR of 7 to 11 cycles used a sample-barcoded 5' primer and a J-beta primer mix. TCRdb called the 5' RACE reads again in MiXCR, with one record for every CDR3 protein. This table has 1,800,000 or so distinct CDR3 sequences, 30% to 40% appearing once. The sequencing input was blood. These receptors all stem from a human donor in good health.

V and J are TRBV9 and TRBJ2-5; perhaps D is TRBD1 or TRBD2 (5 bases each). Germline CDR1 is SGDLS and CDR2 is YYNGEE. The CDR3 is made up of 12 amino acids. Trimming shortened V by 4 bases and J by 11 bases, and 15 bases separated the two germline ends. The CDR3 DNA reads as TGTGCCAGCAGCCCCCGGGACGGTGGACAGTACTTC. This translates into CASSPRDGGQYF. The full variable domain, with the rest looked up from reference TRBV9 and TRBJ2-5, is DSGVTQTPKHLITATGQRVTLRCSPRSGDLSVYWYQQSLDQGLQFLIQYYNGEERAKGNILERFSAQQFPDLHSELNLSSLELGDSALYFCASSPRDGGQYFGPGTRLLVL.

In this sample, this clonotype turned up a few times. The chain employs TRBV7-2 and TRBJ1-4; D is perhaps TRBD1 (6 bases). V was cut by 7 bases and J by 8 bases, with 17 bases left in between. This CDR3 contains 14 residues. CDR1 and CDR2 from the germline V gene are SGHTA and FQGNSA. CDR3 sequence: CASKIPGDGEKLFF. For the CDR3, the DNA is TGTGCCAGCAAAATCCCAGGGGACGGGGAAAAACTGTTTTTT. Filled out from reference TRBV7-2 and TRBJ1-4, the complete variable domain reads GAGVSQSPSNKVTEKGKDVELRCDPISGHTALYWYRQSLGQGLEFLIYFQGNSAPDKSGLPSDRFSAERTGGSVSTLTIQRTQQEDSAVYLCASKIPGDGEKLFFGSGTQLSVL.

The rearrangement uses TRBV7-9 and TRBJ2-3; 14 nucleotides line up with TRBD2. CDR3 length equals 20 residues. The V and J ends lost 6 bases and 0 bases, in that order; junction bases with no gene match: 14. CDR1 and CDR2 (germline): SEHNR, FQNEAQ (reference sequence). The CDR3 DNA follows: TGTGCCAGCAGTTCATCACCGGGACTAGCGGGGGATACTAGCACAGATACGCAGTATTTT. Protein: CASSSSPGLAGDTSTDTQYF.

The J gene is TRBJ2-1, the V gene TRBV29-1; 7 bases match TRBD1. The trim removed 4 bases at V and 7 bases at J, leaving 7 bases unmatched. The CDR3 is made up of 13 amino acids. From germline, CDR1 is SQVTM and CDR2 ANQGSEA. The CDR3 spells CSVVGGAGNEQFF. The CDR3 DNA sequence: TGCAGCGTTGTAGGGGGCGCTGGGAATGAGCAGTTCTTC.

The chain combines TRBV14 with TRBJ2-7; tentatively, D is TRBD1 or TRBD2 (5 bases each). The germline V gene encodes CDR1 SGHDN and CDR2 FVKESK. The CDR3 length is 15 residues. The ends were cut back, 1 base at V and 3 bases at J, with 13 bases in the middle. This chain's CDR3 is CASSQVARGDYEQYF. The CDR3 region has the DNA TGTGCCAGCAGCCAAGTCGCCCGAGGGGACTACGAGCAGTACTTC.

This chain links TRBV10-3 with TRBJ2-1, with TRBD1 matching 7 bases. The CDR3 runs to 15 residues. Unmatched junction bases numbered 10, after V lost 6 bases and J lost 5 bases. Germline CDR1 ENHRY, CDR2 SYGVKD. CDR3 residues: CAIRSTGAQNNEQFF. CDR3 sequence (DNA): TGTGCCATCAGATCTACAGGGGCTCAGAACAATGAGCAGTTCTTC.

This clonotype was seen just once. The J gene is TRBJ1-5, the V gene TRBV29-1; possibly TRBD1 for D (6 bases). Deletions cut 6 bases from V and 9 bases from J, with 18 bases between. CDR3 length equals 13 residues. The germline gives CDR1 SQVTM, CDR2 ANQGSEA. CDR3 protein: CSVGGRGGLPQHF. In DNA, the CDR3 is TGCAGCGTCGGGGGTAGGGGGGGTCTGCCCCAGCATTTT.

This chain uses TRBV5-1 with TRBJ2-1; the D gene could be TRBD1 or TRBD2 (6 bases each). This CDR3 is 16 amino acids long. Germline loops: CDR1 SGHRS, CDR2 YFSETQ. V lost 6 bases and J lost 8, with 24 bases in between. CDR3 sequence reads: CASTLSGAGVSHEQFF. CDR3 in DNA: TGCGCCAGCACCCTCTCGGGGGCAGGGGTGTCGCATGAGCAGTTCTTC.

This clonotype has just a few counts. The rearrangement joins TRBV7-8 to TRBJ2-1, with 10 nucleotides matching TRBD2. The germline CDR1 and CDR2 sequences are SGHVS and FQNEAQ. V trimming: 3 bases; J trimming: 5 bases; junction bases outside the gene matches: 10. The CDR3 spans 17 residues. The CDR3 coding sequence is TGTGCCAGCAGCTTCGGCCTGGAGGGACTAGCGAACAATGAGCAGTTCTTC. Protein product: CASSFGLEGLANNEQFF.

This clonotype has only a few counts. This chain joins TRBV20-1 and TRBJ2-1, with TRBD1 matching over 7 bases. The CDR3 extends over 16 amino acids. The V segment lost 1 base and the J segment 0 bases; nucleotides outside the gene matches: 6. The germline CDR1 and CDR2 sequences are DFQATT and SNEGSKA (reference sequence). CDR3 sequence (DNA): TGCAGTGCTAGAGGTAAGGGGGCTAGCTCCTACAATGAGCAGTTCTTC. Protein sequence: CSARGKGASSYNEQFF.

The rearrangement joins TRBV2 to TRBJ2-3, with 11 nucleotides matching TRBD2. V was clipped by 6 bases and J by 2 bases; unmatched bases: 7. The CDR3 has 16 amino acids. Germline values: CDR1 SNHLY, CDR2 FYNNEI. CDR3 loop: CASRAVAGGTTDTQYF. Written as DNA, the CDR3 is TGTGCCAGCAGAGCGGTAGCGGGGGGGACCACAGATACGCAGTATTTT. The full variable domain, with the rest looked up from reference TRBV2 and TRBJ2-3, is EPEVTQTPSHQVTQMGQEVILRCVPISNHLYFYWYRQILGQKVEFLVSFYNNEISEKSEIFDDQFSVERPDGSNFTLKIRSTKLEDSAMYFCASRAVAGGTTDTQYFGPGTRLTVL.

This clonotype occurred a few times. The V gene is TRBV4-2, the J gene TRBJ2-1; D is unclear. V lost 2 bases, J lost 2 bases, and 13 bases lay in between. In germline, CDR1 is LGHNA, CDR2 YNFKEQ. The CDR3 extends over 16 amino acids. The CDR3 spells CASSQTGLGTYNEQFF. The CDR3 nucleotides are TGTGCCAGCAGCCAAACGGGCCTAGGGACCTACAATGAGCAGTTCTTC.